These T cell receptor beta chains were read from a single sample in a study of T-cell memory formation after mild COVID-19. From the 5' RACE reads, TCRdb called clonotypes with MiXCR, one entry per CDR3 protein. There are tens of thousands of distinct CDR3 sequences in the sample; about 12% occur only once, and about 28% lies in the top ten. Specimen: PBMCs or a T cell subset sorted from them (not recorded which). These receptors all come from an adult woman who had mild COVID-19 (a few samples of this study predate the infection). Cell type and time point are not known. CDR3s include the opening cysteine and the closing phenylalanine or tryptophan. The D gene is left open where the match is weak. Clone size, where shown, is once, few, many, or a class for clones that have expanded.

abundance | j_gene | v_gene | d_gene | CDR3aa | CDR3nt
NA | TRBJ1-1 | TRBV6-6 | NA | CASSYGRQMNTEAFF | TGTGCCAGCAGTTATGGAAGGCAGATGAACACTGAAGCTTTCTTT
many | TRBJ2-1 | TRBV10-3 | NA | CAISESTDRDEQFF | TGTGCCATCAGTGAGTCGACAGACCGGGATGAGCAGTTCTTC
NA | TRBJ2-7 | TRBV15 | NA | CATSRAGYEQYF | TGTGCCACCAGCAGAGCGGGCTACGAGCAGTACTTC
NA | TRBJ2-1 | TRBV27 | NA | CASSDGTSTRNEQFF | TGTGCCAGCAGCGACGGGACCAGCACAAGGAATGAGCAGTTCTTC
NA | TRBJ1-4 | TRBV6-5 | NA | CASSYSGDREKLFF | TGTGCCAGCAGTTACTCGGGAGACAGGGAAAAACTGTTTTTT
NA | TRBJ2-4 | TRBV7-9 | NA | CASSSGKNIQYF | TGTGCCAGCAGCTCAGGCAAAAACATTCAGTACTTC
few | TRBJ2-1 | TRBV7-9 | TRBD2 | CASSLAAGGRYNEQFF | TGTGCCAGCAGCTTAGCTGCGGGAGGGCGGTACAATGAGCAGTTCTTC
NA | TRBJ2-7 | TRBV29-1 | NA | CSAMDVSYEQYF | TGCAGCGCCATGGACGTATCCTACGAGCAGTACTTC
NA | TRBJ2-1 | TRBV6-1 | NA | CASSGTPGEQFF | TGTGCCAGCAGTGGAACGCCGGGAGAGCAGTTCTTC
once | TRBJ2-3 | TRBV7-6 | TRBD2 | CASSLEASGRVTDTQYF | TGTGCCAGCAGCTTAGAGGCTAGCGGGAGGGTCACAGATACGCAGTATTTT
NA | TRBJ2-1 | TRBV14 | TRBD2 | CASSQPNGTSGGHNEQFF | TGTGCCAGCAGCCAGCCGAACGGGACTAGCGGGGGGCACAATGAGCAGTTCTTC
NA | TRBJ2-7 | TRBV11-2 | NA | CASSLVGSTTGYEQYF | TGTGCCAGCAGCTTAGTTGGGTCCACCACGGGCTACGAGCAGTACTTC
many | TRBJ2-7 | TRBV5-1 | NA | CASSFSDRPYEQYF | TGCGCCAGCAGCTTCTCAGATAGACCCTACGAGCAGTACTTC
many | TRBJ2-1 | TRBV11-3 | TRBD2 | CASSLGGRAEGF | TGTGCCAGCAGCCTGGGGGGGAGGGCCGAGGGCTTC
NA | TRBJ1-2 | TRBV5-1 | NA | CASSITLEQGYTF | TGCGCCAGCAGCATCACCCTGGAGCAGGGCTACACCTTC
NA | TRBJ2-1 | TRBV5-1 | TRBD2 | CASSFRGGFEQFF | TGCGCCAGCAGCTTCCGGGGGGGGTTTGAGCAGTTCTTC
few | TRBJ2-7 | TRBV20-1 | NA | CSARPTGWGSYEQYF | TGCAGTGCTAGACCAACAGGGTGGGGGTCCTACGAGCAGTACTTC
many | TRBJ2-1 | TRBV20-1 | TRBD2 | CSALVPAGEDLGNEQFF | TGCAGTGCCTTAGTCCCGGCGGGGGAGGATTTGGGCAATGAGCAGTTCTTC
many | TRBJ2-2 | TRBV6-5 | NA | CASSEGAGLPTGELFF | TGTGCCAGCAGCGAGGGGGCGGGATTGCCCACCGGGGAGCTGTTTTTT
NA | TRBJ2-1 | TRBV16 | TRBD1 | CASSQSGRGLNEQFF | TGTGCCAGCAGCCAATCAGGCAGGGGGCTCAATGAGCAGTTCTTC
NA | TRBJ2-2 | TRBV7-3 | TRBD2 | CASRRGLAASGELFF | TGTGCCAGCAGACGGGGACTAGCGGCCTCCGGGGAGCTGTTTTTT
few | TRBJ2-1 | TRBV29-1 | TRBD2 | CSVSLAAYNEQFF | TGCAGCGTCTCCCTAGCGGCTTACAATGAGCAGTTCTTC
NA | TRBJ2-3 | TRBV5-1 | TRBD2 | CASSLVLAGGNTQYF | TGCGCCAGCAGCTTGGTTCTAGCGGGAGGGAATACGCAGTATTTT
NA | TRBJ2-1 | TRBV4-3 | NA | CASSEGTASYNEQFF | TGCGCCAGCAGCGAGGGGACTGCCTCCTACAATGAGCAGTTCTTC
NA | TRBJ2-2 | TRBV30 | NA | CAWTPTVPGELFF | TGTGCCTGGACTCCAACAGTCCCCGGGGAGCTGTTTTTT
many | TRBJ2-3 | TRBV12-3/TRBV12-4 | TRBD2 | CAGRTSGRATDTQYF | TGTGCCGGCAGAACTAGCGGGAGGGCCACAGATACGCAGTATTTT
NA | TRBJ2-3 | TRBV7-9 | TRBD1 | CASSAPGGESTDTQYF | TGTGCCAGCAGCGCCCCAGGGGGCGAGAGCACAGATACGCAGTATTTT
few | TRBJ2-7 | TRBV6-5 | NA | CASSYGRLSYEQYF | TGTGCCAGCAGTTACGGACGGCTGTCCTACGAGCAGTACTTC
many | TRBJ2-1 | TRBV12-3/TRBV12-4 | NA | CASSSGLYNEQFF | TGTGCCAGCAGTTCCGGACTGTACAATGAGCAGTTCTTC
NA | TRBJ2-1 | TRBV30 | NA | CAWNRGRNEQFF | TGTGCCTGGAATCGGGGGAGGAATGAGCAGTTCTTC
few | TRBJ2-5 | TRBV29-1 | TRBD2 | CSVEATGRGGPQETQYF | TGCAGCGTTGAAGCTACGGGACGCGGGGGGCCCCAAGAGACCCAGTACTTC
few | TRBJ2-1 | TRBV7-9 | NA | CASSLVGGPNYNEQFF | TGTGCCAGCAGCTTAGTGGGGGGGCCGAACTACAATGAGCAGTTCTTC
NA | TRBJ1-1 | TRBV12-3/TRBV12-4 | TRBD1 | CASSRDRGNTEAFF | TGTGCCAGCAGCCGGGACAGGGGGAACACTGAAGCTTTCTTT
NA | TRBJ2-3 | TRBV5-4 | NA | CASSFSTDTQYF | TGTGCCAGCAGCTTTAGCACAGATACGCAGTATTTT
few | TRBJ1-1 | TRBV7-9 | NA | CASSPPDFRPTEAFF | TGTGCCAGCAGCCCCCCTGATTTCCGACCCACTGAAGCTTTCTTT
NA | TRBJ2-3 | TRBV7-2 | TRBD2 | CASSFSGGAPDTQYF | TGTGCCAGCAGCTTTAGCGGGGGGGCCCCAGATACGCAGTATTTT
few | TRBJ2-7 | TRBV5-1 | NA | CASSLGTTYEQYF | TGCGCCAGCAGCTTGGGGACCACCTACGAGCAGTACTTC
few | TRBJ1-2 | TRBV27 | NA | CASSIIGAPNGYTF | TGTGCCAGCAGTATCATCGGAGCCCCTAATGGCTACACCTTC
NA | TRBJ2-5 | TRBV5-6 | TRBD1 | CASSSGQGAVRETQYF | TGTGCCAGCAGCAGCGGACAGGGGGCGGTCAGGGAGACCCAGTACTTC
few | TRBJ1-4 | TRBV12-3/TRBV12-4 | TRBD1 | CASTSRTGVNEKLFF | TGTGCCAGCACCTCCAGGACAGGGGTTAATGAAAAACTGTTTTTT
NA | TRBJ1-5 | TRBV15 | NA | CATSRDSRAGSNQPQHF | TGTGCCACCAGCAGAGATAGTCGGGCGGGGAGCAATCAGCCCCAGCATTTT
NA | TRBJ1-1 | TRBV3-1 | NA | CASRITGNTEAFF | TGTGCCAGCAGGATTACAGGGAACACTGAAGCTTTCTTT
few | TRBJ2-7 | TRBV12-3/TRBV12-4 | NA | CASSLTNNYEQYF | TGTGCCAGCAGCCTGACTAACAACTACGAGCAGTACTTC
few | TRBJ1-2 | TRBV11-2 | NA | CASSLGDGYYGYTF | TGTGCCAGCAGCTTAGGGGACGGATACTATGGCTACACCTTC
NA | TRBJ2-3 | TRBV5-1 | NA | CASRGLDYNLFTQYF | TGCGCCAGCAGAGGCCTGGACTACAACTTGTTTACGCAGTATTTT
few | TRBJ2-1 | TRBV6-4 | TRBD2 | CASSGGLAGGSNEQFF | TGTGCCAGCAGTGGTGGTTTAGCGGGAGGATCCAATGAGCAGTTCTTC
many | TRBJ2-3 | TRBV5-1 | TRBD1 | CASSPGQGGTTDTQYF | TGCGCCAGCAGCCCCGGACAGGGTGGTACCACAGATACGCAGTATTTT
few | TRBJ2-7 | TRBV11-2 | NA | CASSLVGEVFSYEQYF | TGTGCCAGCAGCTTAGTCGGGGAGGTGTTCTCCTACGAGCAGTACTTC
NA | TRBJ2-7 | TRBV3-1 | NA | CASSQDRQGPYEQYF | TGTGCCAGCAGCCAAGATCGGCAGGGCCCCTACGAGCAGTACTTC
few | TRBJ2-1 | TRBV7-8 | NA | CASSLEDSGSGEQFF | TGTGCCAGCAGCTTAGAAGATAGCGGCAGCGGTGAGCAGTTCTTC
NA | TRBJ2-1 | TRBV27 | TRBD2 | CASSLSLAGYNEQFF | TGTGCCAGCAGTTTATCCCTAGCGGGGTACAATGAGCAGTTCTTC
NA | TRBJ2-7 | TRBV7-6 | NA | CASSPTYGVAYEQYF | TGTGCCAGCAGCCCCACCTACGGGGTGGCCTACGAGCAGTACTTC
few | TRBJ2-2 | TRBV27 | TRBD2 | CASSLWPAGDTGELFF | TGTGCCAGCAGTTTATGGCCAGCGGGAGACACCGGGGAGCTGTTTTTT